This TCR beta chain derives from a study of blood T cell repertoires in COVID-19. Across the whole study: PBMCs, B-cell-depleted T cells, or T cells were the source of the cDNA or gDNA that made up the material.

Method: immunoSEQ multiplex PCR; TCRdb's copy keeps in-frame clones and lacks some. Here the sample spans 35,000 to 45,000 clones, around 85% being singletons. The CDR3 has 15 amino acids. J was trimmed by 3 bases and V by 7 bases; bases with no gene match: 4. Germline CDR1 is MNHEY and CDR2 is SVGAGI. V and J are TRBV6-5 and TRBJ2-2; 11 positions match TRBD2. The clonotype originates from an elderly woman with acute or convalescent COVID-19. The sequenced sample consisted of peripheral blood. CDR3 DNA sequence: TGTGCCAGCACCACTAGCGGGAGACACACCGGGGAGCTGTTTTTT. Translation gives CASTTSGRHTGELFF.